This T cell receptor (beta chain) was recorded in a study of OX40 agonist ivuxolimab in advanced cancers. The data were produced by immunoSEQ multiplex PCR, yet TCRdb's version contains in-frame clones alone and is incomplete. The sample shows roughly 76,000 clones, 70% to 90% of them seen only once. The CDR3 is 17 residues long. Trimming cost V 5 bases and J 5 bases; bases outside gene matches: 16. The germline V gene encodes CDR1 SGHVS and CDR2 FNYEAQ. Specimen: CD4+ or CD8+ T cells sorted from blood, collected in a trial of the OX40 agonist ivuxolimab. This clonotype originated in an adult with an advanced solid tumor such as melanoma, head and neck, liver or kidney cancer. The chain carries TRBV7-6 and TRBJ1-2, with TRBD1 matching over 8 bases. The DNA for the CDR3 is TGTGCCAGCAGCGTATCCTCCGGGACAGGATATCCGTATGGCTACACCTTC. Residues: CASSVSSGTGYPYGYTF.